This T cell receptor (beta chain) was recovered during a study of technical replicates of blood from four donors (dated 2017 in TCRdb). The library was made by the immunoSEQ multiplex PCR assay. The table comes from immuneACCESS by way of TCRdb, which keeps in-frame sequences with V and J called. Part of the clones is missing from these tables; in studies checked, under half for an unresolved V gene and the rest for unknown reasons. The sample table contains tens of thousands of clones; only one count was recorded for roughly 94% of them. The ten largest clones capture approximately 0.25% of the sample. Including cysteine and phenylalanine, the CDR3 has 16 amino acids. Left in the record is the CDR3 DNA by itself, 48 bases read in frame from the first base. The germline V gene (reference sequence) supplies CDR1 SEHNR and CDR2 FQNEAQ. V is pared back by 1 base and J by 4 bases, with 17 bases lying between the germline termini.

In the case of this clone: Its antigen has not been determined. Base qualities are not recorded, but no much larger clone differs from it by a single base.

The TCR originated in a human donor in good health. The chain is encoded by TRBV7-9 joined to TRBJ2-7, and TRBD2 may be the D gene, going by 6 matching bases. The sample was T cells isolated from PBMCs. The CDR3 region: CASSLVGGTLSYEQYF. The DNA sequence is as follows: TGTGCCAGCAGCTTAGTTGGCGGGACCTTGAGTTACGAGCAGTACTTC.